This T cell receptor beta chain is from a study of blood T cell repertoires in COVID-19. Study-level background: The study drew acute and convalescent COVID-19 samples from the United States, Italy and Spain. T cells, B-cell-depleted T cells, or PBMCs provided the cDNA or gDNA that served as material.

Authors' data handling: Amplification of reference gene primers provided the estimated nucleated cell counts. TCRdb's copy holds only in-frame clones and misses some; the assay was immunoSEQ multiplex PCR. V and J calls plus clone size are reproduced from that table; the DNA served to infer D and trimming. Among some 78,000 clones listed, around 90% were seen once. Sequencing input: peripheral blood. The sequence derives from a woman between 50 and 59 years old in a cohort sampled during active COVID-19.

The chain's CDR3 is CASSPQGKGTDTQYF. The CDR3 DNA follows: TGTGCCAGTAGCCCCCAGGGTAAGGGCACAGATACGCAGTATTTT. V is TRBV19 and J is TRBJ2-3; TRBD1 is a possible D gene (5 bases). With 6 bases removed from V and 1 base from J, the gap between germline ends came to 14 bases. The CDR3 has 15 amino acids. The V gene's germline CDR1 is LNHDA and CDR2 SQIVND (reference sequence).